The rows below give T cell receptor beta chains drawn from one sample of a study of blood T cell repertoires in COVID-19. Produced via immunoSEQ multiplex PCR; TCRdb's table is partial and in-frame only. The data hold about 12,000 clones, with 71% observed a single time. Input material: peripheral blood. Receptors were obtained from a man between 60 and 75 years old with COVID-19, enrolled during active disease. Each CDR3 is given with its conserved first and last residue. D genes are given only for firm matches. Some rows have no size entry. The others give once, few or many, or a class for an expanded clone.

.	TRBV14	13	.	TRBJ2-3	CASSLRGADTQYF	TGTGCCAGCAGCCTCAGGGGTGCAGATACGCAGTATTTT
once	TRBV5-8	15	.	TRBJ2-7	CASSFVGVVSYEQYF	TGTGCCAGCAGCTTTGTAGGGGTCGTCTCCTACGAGCAGTACTTC
.	TRBV30	14	.	TRBJ1-1	CAWTRDWANTEAFF	TGTGCCTGGACCAGGGACTGGGCGAACACTGAAGCTTTCTTT
.	TRBV3-1/TRBV3-2	17	TRBD2	TRBJ2-1	CASSLGTSGRVIDEQFF	TGTGCCAGCAGCCTCGGGACTAGCGGGAGGGTTATAGATGAGCAGTTCTTC
.	TRBV3-1/TRBV3-2	15	.	TRBJ2-1	CASSQDEKRNNEQFF	TGTGCCAGCAGCCAAGATGAGAAGCGGAACAATGAGCAGTTCTTC
.	TRBV18	13	TRBD1	TRBJ1-6	CASSPQGDSPLHF	TGTGCCAGCTCACCGCAGGGGGATTCACCCCTCCACTTT
.	TRBV28	14	.	TRBJ1-2	CASGREGFPYGYTF	TGTGCCAGCGGGAGAGAGGGATTTCCTTATGGCTACACCTTC
.	TRBV12-5	17	TRBD2	TRBJ2-3	CASGAWGGTLPTDTQYF	TGTGCTAGTGGCGCTTGGGGGGGAACACTACCCACAGATACGCAGTATTTT
.	TRBV28	18	.	TRBJ1-1	CATLDSVGSRGLNTEAFF	TGTGCCACTTTGGATTCGGTTGGTTCCCGGGGTTTGAACACTGAAGCTTTCTTT
few	TRBV5-1	14	TRBD1	TRBJ1-1	CASSFGQGTTEAFF	TGCGCCAGCAGCTTTGGACAGGGGACTACTGAAGCTTTCTTT
.	TRBV5-6	16	.	TRBJ2-5	CASSLGSGRYQETQYF	TGTGCCAGCAGCTTGGGTTCGGGTCGGTACCAAGAGACCCAGTACTTC
.	TRBV2	19	TRBD2	TRBJ2-5	CASRPRLAGGPESQETQYF	TGTGCCAGCAGGCCCAGACTAGCGGGGGGGCCTGAGAGCCAAGAGACCCAGTACTTC
.	TRBV28	13	.	TRBJ1-6	CASSESGNSPLHF	TGTGCCAGCAGTGAGTCCGGTAATTCACCCCTCCACTTT
.	TRBV27	15	TRBD1	TRBJ1-1	CASSTYRGLNTEAFF	TGTGCCAGCAGTACCTACAGGGGGTTGAACACTGAAGCTTTCTTT
.	TRBV21-1	15	.	TRBJ2-5	CASSKGGHPQETQYF	TGTGCCAGCAGCAAAGGGGGACACCCCCAAGAGACCCAGTACTTC
.	TRBV5-1	14	.	TRBJ1-5	CASSFGGLDQPQHF	TGCGCCAGCAGCTTCGGGGGATTGGATCAGCCCCAGCATTTT
.	TRBV2	16	TRBD1	TRBJ1-1	CASSPRTGGANTEAFF	TGTGCCAGCAGCCCAAGGACAGGGGGCGCGAACACTGAAGCTTTCTTT
.	TRBV30	14	.	TRBJ1-5	CAWSVELSNQPQHF	TGTGCCTGGAGTGTCGAGCTTAGCAATCAGCCCCAGCATTTT
.	TRBV9	16	TRBD2	TRBJ2-5	CASSASGRGVGETQYF	TGTGCCAGCAGCGCAAGCGGGAGGGGAGTGGGGGAGACCCAGTACTTC
.	TRBV2	14	TRBD2	TRBJ2-1	CASQYSGDRNEQFF	TGTGCCTCCCAGTACAGCGGGGACCGCAATGAGCAGTTCTTC
.	TRBV11-3	16	TRBD2	TRBJ2-1	CASSPRTSGPYNEQFF	TGTGCCAGCAGCCCGAGGACTAGCGGTCCCTACAATGAGCAGTTCTTC
.	TRBV30	13	.	TRBJ1-2	CAWSGRYLESYTF	TGTGCCTGGTCGGGGAGATACCTTGAAAGCTACACCTTC
.	TRBV21-1	17	.	TRBJ1-4	CASSLPTDRENNEKLFF	TGTGCCAGCAGCCTACCTACGGACAGGGAGAATAATGAAAAACTGTTTTTT
.	TRBV27	11	.	TRBJ1-2	CASSKGRGYTF	TGTGCCAGCAGTAAGGGGCGCGGCTACACCTTC
.	TRBV12-5	16	TRBD1	TRBJ1-4	CASGLTQGGPNEKLFF	TGTGCTAGTGGTTTGACCCAAGGGGGCCCGAATGAAAAACTGTTTTTT
.	TRBV7-2	16	TRBD1	TRBJ2-7	CASSLRWDSSSYEQYF	TGTGCCAGCAGCTTACGATGGGACAGTAGCTCCTACGAGCAGTACTTC
.	TRBV3-1/TRBV3-2	16	TRBD2	TRBJ2-1	CASSRSGTLTGDEQFF	TGTGCCAGCAGCCGTAGCGGGACCCTTACGGGGGATGAGCAGTTCTTC
.	TRBV4-2	15	.	TRBJ1-5	CASSQVFRRNQPQHF	TGTGCCAGCAGCCAAGTATTTCGGAGGAATCAGCCCCAGCATTTT
.	TRBV13	15	.	TRBJ1-2	CASSPPRGQIYGYTF	TGTGCCAGCAGCCCCCCGCGGGGGCAGATCTATGGCTACACCTTC
.	TRBV5-1	17	TRBD1	TRBJ1-6	CASSSETGRSYNSPLHF	TGCGCCAGCAGCTCTGAGACAGGGCGGTCCTATAATTCACCCCTCCACTTT
.	TRBV19	13	TRBD1	TRBJ1-2	CASSIRAGGGYTF	TGTGCCAGTAGTATCAGGGCAGGGGGAGGCTACACCTTC
.	TRBV29-1	12	TRBD1	TRBJ1-1	CSSYRGGTEAFF	TGCAGCTCCTACAGGGGGGGAACTGAAGCTTTCTTT
.	TRBV9	15	.	TRBJ1-1	CASSVVGGMDTEAFF	TGTGCCAGCAGCGTAGTTGGGGGGATGGACACTGAAGCTTTCTTT
once	TRBV29-1	13	.	TRBJ1-1	CSVEVSVNTEAFF	TGCAGCGTTGAAGTGAGTGTGAACACTGAAGCTTTCTTT
.	TRBV29-1	14	.	TRBJ1-2	CSVEDRGSSYGYTF	TGCAGCGTTGAAGATCGGGGTAGTAGCTATGGCTACACCTTC
.	TRBV4-1	16	TRBD2	TRBJ2-1	CASSQDRTGGRNEQFF	TGCGCCAGCAGCCAAGATAGGACGGGGGGGAGGAATGAGCAGTTCTTC
.	TRBV19	14	TRBD1	TRBJ1-5	CASRSGQGLRSQHF	TGTGCCAGTAGGAGCGGACAGGGGTTACGTTCCCAGCATTTT
once	TRBV6-5	14	.	TRBJ1-6	CASSYGEGDSPLHF	TGTGCCAGCAGTTACGGGGAGGGCGATTCACCCCTCCACTTT
.	TRBV5-8	15	.	TRBJ1-3	CASSFRGEAGNTIYF	TGTGCCAGCAGCTTCAGGGGAGAAGCTGGAAACACCATATATTTT
.	TRBV27	13	.	TRBJ1-4	CASSWEENEKLFF	TGTGCCAGCAGTTGGGAGGAGAATGAAAAACTGTTTTTT
.	TRBV6-2/TRBV6-3	18	TRBD2	TRBJ2-1	CASSYLPSSGMRYNEQFF	TGTGCCAGCAGTTACTTACCATCTAGCGGGATGAGGTACAATGAGCAGTTCTTC
.	TRBV5-1	18	TRBD2	TRBJ2-1	CASSLRPGLASPHNEQFF	TGCGCCAGCAGCTTGAGGCCGGGACTAGCGAGTCCCCACAATGAGCAGTTCTTC
.	TRBV9	14	TRBD1	TRBJ2-1	CASSPTDRVYEQFF	TGTGCCAGCAGCCCGACGGACAGGGTTTATGAGCAGTTCTTC
medium-sized	TRBV19	16	.	TRBJ2-2	CASSISGSFNTGELFF	TGTGCCAGTAGTATCTCGGGAAGCTTTAACACCGGGGAGCTGTTTTTT
few	TRBV4-3	16	.	TRBJ2-5	CASSPTFGGPQETQYF	TGCGCCAGCAGCCCCACTTTTGGGGGCCCCCAAGAGACCCAGTACTTC
.	TRBV20-1	10	.	TRBJ1-1	CSARSPEAFF	TGCAGTGCTAGAAGCCCTGAAGCTTTCTTT
.	TRBV6-5	15	.	TRBJ2-2	CASSPPGANTGELFF	TGTGCCAGCAGCCCCCCAGGGGCGAACACCGGGGAGCTGTTTTTT
.	TRBV7-2	15	TRBD2	TRBJ2-1	CASRGLAASYNEQFF	TGTGCCAGCAGGGGACTAGCGGCCTCCTACAATGAGCAGTTCTTC
.	TRBV5-1	17	.	TRBJ2-2	CASSLGWGRGPTGELFF	TGCGCCAGCAGCTTGGGTTGGGGCAGGGGTCCTACCGGGGAGCTGTTTTTT